The clone carrying this T cell receptor (beta chain) was seen repeatedly, ten times or more. As yet, its antigen is unknown. The data are from a study of metastatic and nonmetastatic thyroid tumors. The overall study: A comparison of repertoires was made across blood and tumor or nodule tissue from malignant and benign thyroid patients.

The study's findings and limits: It was reportedly found that TCR beta diversity was significantly higher in malignant thyroid tumors than in benign nodules, a difference seen in both blood and tumor samples.

V was clipped by 0 bases and J by 6 bases, with 11 bases between them. Germline lookup yields CDR1 SGDLS and CDR2 YYNGEE. This CDR3 has 14 residues. Every patient underwent thyroid surgery untreated. Per the original methods: Clinicopathological groups differed in CDR3, with these differences serving to build a distant-metastasis classifier for papillary thyroid cancer. TCRdb recomputed clones from the PCR reads via MiXCR. These V and J calls are TCRdb output, not the study's own analysis. The repertoire holds tens of thousands of clones, 15% to 19% seen once, with about 19% in the top ten. Material for sequencing was blood. The chain links TRBV9 to TRBJ2-3; D uncertain. This clonotype originated in a female donor with papillary thyroid cancer or a benign thyroid nodule (not recorded which). Some clones in this sample may be carry-over from other donors' samples. The CDR3 region has the DNA TGTGCCAGCAGCGTAGGCCCAAATAAGGATACGCAGTATTTT. Residues: CASSVGPNKDTQYF.